The T cell receptor (beta chain) under discussion was sequenced for a study of TIL therapy for anti-PD-1-resistant metastatic lung cancer. J was trimmed by 2 bases and V by 2 bases; bases with no gene match: 5. The CDR3 spans 15 residues. Germline V lookup: CDR1 SGHAT, CDR2 FQNNGV. The immunoSEQ assay was v3. The table came from immunoSEQ multiplex PCR; TCRdb's copy has only in-frame clones and leaves some out. The top ten clones hold less than 2% of a sample with approximately 60,000 clones, around 67% of them seen once. Time point denoted: pre-treatment sample, taken before nivolumab and TIL therapy.

The TCR originated in a person aged 25 to 85 with non-small cell lung cancer. The gene calls are TRBV11-2 and TRBJ2-7; 8 nucleotides agree with TRBD2. Source: blood, taken at baseline. The CDR3 is CASSLFGGAAYEQYF. DNA of the CDR3: TGTGCCAGCAGCTTATTCGGGGGGGCCGCCTACGAGCAGTACTTC.